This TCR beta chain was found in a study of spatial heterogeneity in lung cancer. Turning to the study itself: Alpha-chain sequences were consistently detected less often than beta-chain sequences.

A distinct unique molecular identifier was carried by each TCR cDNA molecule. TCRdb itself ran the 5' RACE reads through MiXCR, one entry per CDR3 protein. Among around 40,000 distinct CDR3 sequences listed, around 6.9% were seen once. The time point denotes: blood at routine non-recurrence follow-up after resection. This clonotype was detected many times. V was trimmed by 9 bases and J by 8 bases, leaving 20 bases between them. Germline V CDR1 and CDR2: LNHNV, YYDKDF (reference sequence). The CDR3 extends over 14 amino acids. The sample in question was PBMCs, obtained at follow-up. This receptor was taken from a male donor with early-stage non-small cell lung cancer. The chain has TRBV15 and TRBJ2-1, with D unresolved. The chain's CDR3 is CATAPDQAVHEQFF. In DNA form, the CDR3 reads TGTGCCACAGCCCCAGACCAGGCGGTCCATGAGCAGTTCTTC. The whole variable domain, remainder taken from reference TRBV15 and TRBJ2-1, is DAMVIQNPRYQVTQFGKPVTLSCSQTLNHNVMYWYQQKSSQAPKLLFHYYDKDFNNEADTPDNFQSRRPNTSFCFLDIRSPGLGDTAMYLCATAPDQAVHEQFFGPGTRLTVL.